These 5 T cell receptor beta chains came from one sample sequenced in a study of cytomegalovirus exposure and HLA in healthy donors. The PCR used 60 Vbeta and 13 Jbeta primers. The repertoire was sequenced with immunoSEQ multiplex PCR; TCRdb's copy has only in-frame clones and lacks some. This sample carries 200,000 to 250,000 clones, with over 0.75% going to the ten biggest clones. The sample consisted of PBMCs. These receptors were collected from a woman in her thirties in good health and CMV-seropositive.

This chain joins TRBV10-1 and TRBJ2-7, with D perhaps TRBD1 (7 bases). This CDR3 comprises 14 residues. Germline V gene lookup returns CDR1 WNHNN and CDR2 SYGVQD (reference sequence). V was cut by 4 bases and J by 5 bases, with 15 bases left in between. CDR3 bases: TGCGCCAGCAGTGCCGGCAGGGGGGTCCACGAGCAGTACTTC. Amino acid sequence: CASSAGRGVHEQYF.

This chain links TRBV27 with TRBJ2-7; TRBD1 matches at 7 bases. The CDR3 totals 14 residues. Trimming at V came to 6 bases and at J to 6 bases, leaving 11 bases not matched to a gene. CDR1 is MNHEY, CDR2 SMNVEV, per germline (reference sequence). For the CDR3, the DNA is TGTGCCAGCAGCCCGGGGACAGTCCTCTCCGAGCAGTACTTC. Translated: CASSPGTVLSEQYF.

The V gene is TRBV2, the J gene TRBJ2-7, with D possibly being TRBD2 (5 bases). Per germline, CDR1 SNHLY and CDR2 FYNNEI. This CDR3 has 11 residues. V lost 7 bases, J lost 9 bases, and 13 bases lay in between. The CDR3 DNA is TGTGCCAGCACCCTTTTGGAGGCGCAGTACTTC. This gives the protein CASTLLEAQYF.

The chain combines TRBV7-2 with TRBJ2-5; 8 nucleotides align to TRBD2. V lost 3 bases to trimming and J lost 3 bases; unmatched junction nucleotides: 3. The length of the CDR3 is 14 residues. Germline loops: CDR1 SGHTA, CDR2 FQGNSA. The CDR3 reads CASSFGTSEETQYF. The CDR3 DNA reads TGTGCCAGCAGCTTCGGGACTAGTGAAGAGACCCAGTACTTC.

The chain recombines TRBV10-3 with TRBJ2-3; 7 bases match TRBD2. CDR3 size: 13 residues. Germline V gene lookup returns CDR1 ENHRY and CDR2 SYGVKD. Unmatched junction bases numbered 6, after V lost 11 bases and J lost 1 base. This CDR3 reads CAVRGSGTDTQYF. The CDR3 DNA reads as TGTGCCGTCCGCGGGAGTGGCACAGATACGCAGTATTTT.